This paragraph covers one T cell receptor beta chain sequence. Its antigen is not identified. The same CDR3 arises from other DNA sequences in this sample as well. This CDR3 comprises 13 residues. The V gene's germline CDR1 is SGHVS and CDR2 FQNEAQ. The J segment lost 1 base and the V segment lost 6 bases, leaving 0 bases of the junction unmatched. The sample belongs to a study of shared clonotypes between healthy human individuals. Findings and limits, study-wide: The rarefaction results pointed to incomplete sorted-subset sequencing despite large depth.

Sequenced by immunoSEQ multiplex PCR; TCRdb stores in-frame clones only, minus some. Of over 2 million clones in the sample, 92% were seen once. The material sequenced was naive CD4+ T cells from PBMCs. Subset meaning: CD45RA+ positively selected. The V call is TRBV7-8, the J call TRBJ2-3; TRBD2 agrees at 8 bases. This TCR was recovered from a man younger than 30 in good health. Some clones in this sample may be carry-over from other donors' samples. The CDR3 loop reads CASSSGGTDTQYF. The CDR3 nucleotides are TGTGCCAGCAGTAGCGGGGGCACAGATACGCAGTATTTT.